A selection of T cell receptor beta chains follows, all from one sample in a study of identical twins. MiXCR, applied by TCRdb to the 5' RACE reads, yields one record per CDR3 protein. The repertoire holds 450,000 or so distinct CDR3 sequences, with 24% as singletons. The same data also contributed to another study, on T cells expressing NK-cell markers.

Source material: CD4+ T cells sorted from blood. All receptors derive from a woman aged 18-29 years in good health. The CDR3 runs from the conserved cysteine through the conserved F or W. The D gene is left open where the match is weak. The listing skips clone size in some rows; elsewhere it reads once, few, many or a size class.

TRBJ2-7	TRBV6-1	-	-	TGTGCCACCAACCGGATCAGCTCCTACGAGCAGTACTTC	CATNRISSYEQYF
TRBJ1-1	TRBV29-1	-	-	TGCGCAGCCTCCAGAAACACTGAAGCTTTCTTT	CAASRNTEAFF
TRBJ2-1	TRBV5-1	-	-	TGCGCCAGCAGCTTGATAGCCTACAATGAGCAGTTCTTC	CASSLIAYNEQFF
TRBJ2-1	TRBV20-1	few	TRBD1	TGCAGTGCTACTCCAGGGGGCGCCGGGAACAATGAGCAGTTCTTC	CSATPGGAGNNEQFF
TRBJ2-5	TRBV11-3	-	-	TGTGCCAGCAGCCCCGAGGACAGCAAGACCCAGTACTTC	CASSPEDSKTQYF
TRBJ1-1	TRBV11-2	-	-	TGTGCCAGCAGCCCCCACCGGGTGTTCGCTGAAGCTTTCTTT	CASSPHRVFAEAFF
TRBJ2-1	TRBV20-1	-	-	TGCAGTGCTACCAGAGTAGGGACATTTTACAATGAGCAGTTCTTC	CSATRVGTFYNEQFF
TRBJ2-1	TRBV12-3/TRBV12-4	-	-	TGTGCCAGCAATCCGGGAGCCTCCTACAATGAGCAGTTCTTC	CASNPGASYNEQFF
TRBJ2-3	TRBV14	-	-	TGTGCCAGCAGCCAAGCCTTGATCGACCATACGCAGTATTTT	CASSQALIDHTQYF
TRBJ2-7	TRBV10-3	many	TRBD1	TGTGCCATCACCGAAGACAGGGACAGCTACGAGCAGTACTTC	CAITEDRDSYEQYF
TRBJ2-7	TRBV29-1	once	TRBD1	TGCAGCGTTACCCTTGGGACAGCGTCCTCCTACGAGCAGTACTTC	CSVTLGTASSYEQYF
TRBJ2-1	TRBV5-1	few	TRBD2	TGCGCCAGCAGCTTGGAGATAGCGGGAGTAAAGTTCTTC	CASSLEIAGVKFF
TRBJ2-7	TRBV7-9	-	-	TGTGCCAGCAGCTTAGAGGGAGGTCACGAGCAGTACTTC	CASSLEGGHEQYF
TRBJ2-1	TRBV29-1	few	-	TGCAGCGTTGGACGGGGCGGGATCCCCCCCTACAATGAGCAGTTCTTC	CSVGRGGIPPYNEQFF
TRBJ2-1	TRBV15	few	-	TGTGCCACCAGCAGAGATGCGTTTCGGGATGAGCAGTTCTTC	CATSRDAFRDEQFF
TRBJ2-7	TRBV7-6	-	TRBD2	TGTGCCAGCAGCACCTGGACTAGCGGGAACTACGAGCAGTACTTC	CASSTWTSGNYEQYF
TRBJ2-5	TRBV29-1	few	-	TGCAGCCCGGGACGATTTGGAGAGACCCAGTACTTC	CSPGRFGETQYF
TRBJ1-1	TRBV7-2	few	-	TGTGCCAGCAGCTTACCGTTCGCCACTGAAGCTTTCTTT	CASSLPFATEAFF
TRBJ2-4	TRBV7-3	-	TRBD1	TGTGCCAGCAGCTCCTCGGACAGGGGAAGCATTCAGTACTTC	CASSSSDRGSIQYF
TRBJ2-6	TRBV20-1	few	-	TGCAGTGCCCCTGAAACTGGGGCCAACGTCCTGACTTTC	CSAPETGANVLTF